The 32 T cell receptor beta chains reported below all come from one sample, sequenced in a study of T cell responses to AZD1222 COVID-19 vaccine (dated by TCRdb to the early 2020s). To prepare the library, the immunoSEQ multiplex PCR assay was applied. The table comes from immuneACCESS by way of TCRdb, which keeps in-frame sequences with V and J called. Part of the clones is missing from these tables; in studies checked, under half for an unresolved V gene and the rest for unknown reasons. The sample has tens of thousands of clones on record, 75% to 95% of them singletons. 4.5% of the sample is taken by the ten largest. In light of the paper, this sample's time point label describes: baseline before first vaccination. The sample's treatment or condition label, in plain terms: meningococcal conjugate vaccine given as trial control. This specimen was peripheral blood, taken on day 0 of MenACWY control vaccination. These receptors all stem from an adult in good health.

The rearrangement uses TRBV5-4 and TRBJ2-7; possibly TRBD2 for D (5 bases). V was shortened by 6 bases and J by 0 bases, with 10 bases between the two germline ends. This CDR3 has 13 residues. Germline V CDR1 and CDR2: SGHNT, YYREEE (reference sequence). The CDR3 DNA reads as TGTGCCAGCAAGGAGGAAATCTCCTACGAGCAGTACTTC. Its translation: CASKEEISYEQYF.

V and J are TRBV18 and TRBJ1-3; no clear D gene. The CDR3 extends over 17 amino acids. V dropped 2 bases and J dropped 0 bases, with 14 bases sitting between them. Germline loops: CDR1 KGHSH, CDR2 LQKENI. CDR3 amino acids: CASSPSSSTSSGNTIYF. DNA of the CDR3: TGTGCCAGCTCACCAAGTTCCAGCACTAGCTCTGGAAACACCATATATTTT. Full variable domain (remainder filled in from reference TRBV18 and TRBJ1-3): NAGVMQNPRHLVRRRGQEARLRCSPMKGHSHVYWYRQLPEEGLKFMVYLQKENIIDESGMPKERFSAEFPKEGPSILRIQQVVRGDSAAYFCASSPSSSTSSGNTIYFGEGSWLTVV.

The sample holds a few counts of this clone. V is TRBV5-5 and J is TRBJ2-3; 12 bases line up with TRBD2. Germline V CDR1 and CDR2: SGHKS, YYEKEE (reference sequence). There are 16 residues in the CDR3. Trimming at V came to 1 base and at J to 1 base, leaving 1 base not matched to a gene. The CDR3: CASSLRTSGGTDTQYF. The DNA of the CDR3 is TGTGCCAGCAGCTTGAGGACTAGCGGGGGCACAGATACGCAGTATTTT.

The DNA for the CDR3 is TGTGCCAGCAGCTACCGGGGCGGGAGTTGGGAGACCCAGTACTTC. Its protein product is CASSYRGGSWETQYF. V gene TRBV5-4 combines with J gene TRBJ2-5, with 7 positions matching TRBD2. The J segment lost 5 bases and the V segment lost 3 bases, leaving 10 bases of the junction unmatched. Germline CDR1 reads SGHNT; CDR2 reads YYREEE (reference sequence). The CDR3 length is 15 residues.

This chain uses TRBV5-1 with TRBJ2-1, with 8 bases aligning to TRBD2. The CDR3 spans 15 residues. Germline V gene lookup returns CDR1 SGHRS and CDR2 YFSETQ. With V trimmed by 4 bases and J by 4 bases, 7 bases remained unmatched. DNA for the CDR3: TGCGCCAGCAGCAGAGCGGGAGTGGGATACAATGAGCAGTTCTTC. Encoded protein: CASSRAGVGYNEQFF.

The rearrangement joins TRBV7-2 to TRBJ1-5; a possible D gene is TRBD1 (5 bases). This CDR3 has 17 amino acids. Between the trimmed V and J ends, which lost 1 base and 0 bases, there was a span of 13 bases. CDR1 and CDR2 from the germline V gene are SGHTA and FQGNSA. CDR3 DNA: TGTGCCAGCAGCTTAGTTAGTGGGGGAGATAGCAATCAGCCCCAGCATTTT. Protein sequence: CASSLVSGGDSNQPQHF.

This clone was picked up one time. The chain uses TRBV4-1 and TRBJ1-1; D not certain. V was pared by 4 bases and J by 4 bases, with 10 bases between. Germline V gives CDR1 MGHRA, CDR2 YSYEKL. This CDR3 contains 13 residues. Written as DNA, the CDR3 is TGCGCCAGCAGCCCACCAGAAGGCACTGAAGCTTTCTTT. This codes for CASSPPEGTEAFF.

The rearrangement joins TRBV6-2 or TRBV6-3 to TRBJ2-1, with 7 bases fitting TRBD2. V was clipped by 4 bases and J by 8 bases; unmatched bases: 8. The CDR3 has 14 amino acids. Per germline, CDR1 MNHEY and CDR2 SVGEGT. The CDR3 DNA follows: TGTGCCAGCAGTTCAGGCGGGAGTGTCTATGAGCAGTTCTTC. The encoded protein is CASSSGGSVYEQFF.

V and J are TRBV12-3 or TRBV12-4 and TRBJ1-1; D gene uncertain. V dropped 5 bases and J dropped 10 bases, with 14 bases sitting between them. The CDR3 is 12 amino acids. This CDR3 reads CASSPRNKRAFF. The CDR3 nucleotides read TGTGCCAGCAGTCCCCGGAACAAAAGAGCTTTCTTT.

V is TRBV6-5 and J is TRBJ2-3; 8 bases are shared with TRBD2. CDR1 MNHEY and CDR2 SVGAGI come from the germline V gene. J gave up 2 bases and V 6 bases, and 4 bases lay outside the gene matches. The CDR3 is 14 residues long. The chain's CDR3 is CASSRSGVTDTQYF. CDR3 DNA: TGTGCCAGCAGCCGTAGCGGGGTCACAGATACGCAGTATTTT.

This clone is a singleton in its sample. This CDR3 reads CASSHEGQGGTEAFF. DNA for the CDR3: TGTGCCAGCAGCCATGAGGGGCAGGGGGGCACTGAAGCTTTCTTT. The chain has TRBV3-1 (or the pseudogene TRBV3-2) and TRBJ1-1; 7 bases align to TRBD1. This CDR3 region has 15 residues. Germline CDR1 is LGHDT and CDR2 is YNNKEL (reference sequence). Losses at the gene ends were 3 bases for V and 4 bases for J; bases not matched to a gene: 8.

This clone was seen only a few times. The V and J genes are TRBV28 and TRBJ1-2; the match to TRBD1 covers 9 bases. The length of the CDR3 is 11 residues. The trim removed 11 bases at V and 7 bases at J, leaving 5 bases unmatched. Germline V gives CDR1 MDHEN, CDR2 SYDVKM. The CDR3 coding sequence is TGTGCCGTACAGGGGGCCCTTGGCTACACCTTC. It encodes CAVQGALGYTF.

The chain couples TRBV6-5 to TRBJ2-7, with 10 bases lining up with TRBD2. The trim removed 2 bases at V and 6 bases at J, leaving 10 bases unmatched. Per germline, CDR1 MNHEY and CDR2 SVGAGI. This CDR3 is built from 16 residues. The CDR3 region has the DNA TGTGCCAGCAGTTACGACCCTAGCGGGAGTTTTAGCGAGCAGTACTTC. Translating it yields CASSYDPSGSFSEQYF.

This sequence joins TRBV12-3 or TRBV12-4 and TRBJ2-5; weak D call: TRBD2 (5 bases). V gave up 7 bases and J gave up 10 bases, with 16 bases separating them. The CDR3 contains 12 residues. As DNA, the CDR3 is TGTGCCAGCACCGAGGGCCTTCCTAACCAGTACTTC. It translates to CASTEGLPNQYF.

This clone was counted once. The CDR3 is CASSFAGFNEKLFF. The CDR3 region has the DNA TGTGCCAGCAGTTTCGCGGGCTTTAATGAAAAACTGTTTTTT. The chain employs TRBV27 and TRBJ1-4; no clear D gene. Trimming cost V 3 bases and J 4 bases, with 9 bases left between them. CDR3 size: 14 residues. From germline, CDR1 is MNHEY and CDR2 SMNVEV (reference sequence).

The CDR3, as DNA: TGTGCCAGCAGGGGATATGAGACCCAGTACTTC. Translation: CASRGYETQYF. The chain uses TRBV2 and TRBJ2-5; D uncertain. Trimming cost V 6 bases and J 5 bases, with 7 bases left between them. The CDR3 length is 11 residues. Germline V lookup: CDR1 SNHLY, CDR2 FYNNEI.

The chain employs TRBV27 and TRBJ1-2, with D perhaps TRBD1 (5 bases). Per germline, CDR1 MNHEY and CDR2 SMNVEV (reference sequence). The CDR3 runs to 13 residues. V dropped 8 bases and J dropped 2 bases, with 12 bases sitting between them. CDR3 DNA: TGTGCCAGCCGGGGGAACGGAAACTATGGCTACACCTTC. It encodes CASRGNGNYGYTF.

The chain combines TRBV6-5 with TRBJ2-1, with D perhaps TRBD1 (6 bases). The V end was cut by 0 bases, the J end by 6 bases, with 15 bases between. This CDR3 spans 16 amino acids. CDR1 is MNHEY, CDR2 SVGAGI, per germline. CDR3 region: CASSYSGAKRSNEQFF. CDR3 DNA: TGTGCCAGCAGTTACTCGGGGGCCAAGAGGTCCAATGAGCAGTTCTTC.

The chain employs TRBV4-1 and TRBJ1-4, with 8 bases that match TRBD1. Germline V gives CDR1 MGHRA, CDR2 YSYEKL. V gave up 5 bases and J gave up 8 bases; unmatched junction bases: 10. The CDR3 spans 15 residues. The CDR3 spells CASSFSPGGEEKLFF. CDR3 nucleotide sequence: TGCGCCAGCAGCTTTTCCCCAGGGGGCGAGGAAAAACTGTTTTTT.

This clone occurred once. This chain links TRBV7-7 with TRBJ2-3; 12 nucleotides align to TRBD2. CDR1 is SSHAT, CDR2 FNYEAQ, per germline (reference sequence). With 5 bases clipped from V and 2 bases from J, the junction kept 11 bases outside the gene matches. CDR3 size: 18 residues. This CDR3 reads CASSPRPGLAGNTDTQYF. In DNA form, the CDR3 reads TGTGCCAGCAGCCCTAGACCCGGACTAGCGGGGAACACAGATACGCAGTATTTT.

The rearrangement links TRBV29-1 to TRBJ1-4; 8 nucleotides align to TRBD1. CDR1 and CDR2 from the germline V gene are SQVTM and ANQGSEA. V trimming: 6 bases; J trimming: 8 bases; junction bases outside the gene matches: 14. The CDR3 has 15 residues. Written as DNA, the CDR3 is TGCAGCGTGGTCGGGACAGGAGGTTCATCGGAAAAACTGTTTTTT. This gives the protein CSVVGTGGSSEKLFF. The whole variable domain, remainder taken from reference TRBV29-1 and TRBJ1-4, is SAVISQKPSRDICQRGTSLTIQCQVDSQVTMMFWYRQQPGQSLTLIATANQGSEATYESGFVIDKFPISRPNLTFSTLTVSNMSPEDSSIYLCSVVGTGGSSEKLFFGSGTQLSVL.

This clone was picked up a small number of times. The rearrangement links TRBV2 to TRBJ2-7, with D unresolved. Between the trimmed V and J ends, which lost 8 bases and 6 bases, there was a span of 11 bases. CDR3 length: 11 residues. CDR1 SNHLY and CDR2 FYNNEI come from the germline V gene. CDR3 amino acids: CASGWSSEQYF. DNA of the CDR3: TGTGCCAGCGGGTGGAGCAGCGAGCAGTACTTC. Combining the CDR3 with reference TRBV2 and TRBJ2-7 gives the whole variable domain EPEVTQTPSHQVTQMGQEVILRCVPISNHLYFYWYRQILGQKVEFLVSFYNNEISEKSEIFDDQFSVERPDGSNFTLKIRSTKLEDSAMYFCASGWSSEQYFGPGTRLTVT.

The chain links TRBV6-2 or TRBV6-3 to TRBJ2-5, with D possibly TRBD1 on 5 matching bases. V lost 2 bases, J lost 6 bases, and 25 bases lay in between. From germline, CDR1 is MNHEY and CDR2 SVGEGT. The CDR3 spans 18 residues. The CDR3 loop reads CASSYPPFQGLGLKTQYF. CDR3 DNA sequence: TGTGCCAGCAGTTACCCGCCGTTTCAGGGCCTAGGTTTAAAGACCCAGTACTTC.

This rearrangement joins TRBV28 to TRBJ1-2; D remains ambiguous. CDR3 size: 12 residues. Trimming pared 4 bases from V and 4 bases from J, leaving 7 bases between. The V gene's germline CDR1 is MDHEN and CDR2 SYDVKM. CDR3 DNA: TGTGCCAGCAGTTGGGGAGGCTATGGCTACACCTTC. Translated, it gives CASSWGGYGYTF.

This chain uses TRBV19 with TRBJ1-5; 10 bases align to TRBD1. Germline V CDR1 and CDR2: LNHDA, SQIVND (reference sequence). The CDR3 totals 17 residues. After removal of 3 bases from V and 4 bases from J, the junction contained 9 bases not matched to a gene. CDR3 sequence: CASSIGRDRGPNQPQHF. The CDR3 DNA follows: TGTGCCAGTAGTATCGGGAGGGACAGGGGACCGAATCAGCCCCAGCATTTT.

This chain joins TRBV11-2 and TRBJ1-6, with TRBD1 matching 12 bases. The CDR3 is made up of 16 amino acids. Germline V lookup: CDR1 SGHAT, CDR2 FQNNGV. Germline trimming cut 3 bases from V and 7 bases from J; bases unmatched to any gene: 4. The CDR3 DNA reads TGTGCCAGCAGCTTGGGACAGGGGGCTTGGAATTCACCCCTCCACTTT. It translates to CASSLGQGAWNSPLHF.

As to this clone: The sample contains more than one DNA sequence encoding this CDR3. The chain is built from TRBV28 and TRBJ1-1; D gene ambiguous. Germline CDR1 and CDR2: MDHEN and SYDVKM. This CDR3 is 14 amino acids long. V was clipped by 2 bases and J by 1 base, with 8 bases between them. DNA for the CDR3: TGTGCCAGCAGTTTAATAGGGAAGAACACTGAAGCTTTCTTT. It specifies CASSLIGKNTEAFF.

The chain has TRBV3-1 (or the pseudogene TRBV3-2) and TRBJ2-7; 9 bases are a match to TRBD2. The V gene's germline CDR1 is LGHDT and CDR2 YNNKEL (reference sequence). The length of the CDR3 is 18 residues. Germline trimming cut 1 base from V and 4 bases from J; bases unmatched to any gene: 14. Here the CDR3 reads CASSQAGGAGGPQYEQYF. The CDR3 coding sequence is TGTGCCAGCAGCCAAGCCGGGGGTGCGGGAGGGCCTCAATACGAGCAGTACTTC.

The chain links TRBV2 to TRBJ2-1; 13 bases align to TRBD2. Germline V gene lookup returns CDR1 SNHLY and CDR2 FYNNEI. The CDR3 sequence is 18 residues long. Trimming at V came to 4 bases and at J to 9 bases, leaving 15 bases not matched to a gene. The CDR3 DNA sequence: TGTGCCAGCAGTGGGGGGGTCGGGACTAGCGGGAAAATCGGTGAGCAGTTCTTC. Protein sequence: CASSGGVGTSGKIGEQFF.

The chain recombines TRBV5-1 with TRBJ2-2; maybe TRBD2 (6 bases). The germline CDR1 and CDR2 sequences are SGHRS and YFSETQ. The ends were cut back, 1 base at V and 4 bases at J, with 11 bases in the middle. This CDR3 comprises 15 residues. DNA for the CDR3: TGCGCCAGCAGCTTGTCGCTAGCGACCACCGGGGAGCTGTTTTTT. The encoded protein is CASSLSLATTGELFF.

The V gene is TRBV27, the J gene TRBJ2-3; no reliable D call. The length of the CDR3 is 13 residues. V gave up 8 bases and J gave up 2 bases, with 11 bases separating them. Per the germline V gene, CDR1 is MNHEY and CDR2 is SMNVEV (reference sequence). The CDR3 reads CASCRGNTDTQYF. Written as DNA, the CDR3 is TGTGCCAGCTGCCGAGGCAACACAGATACGCAGTATTTT.

This rearrangement joins TRBV27 to TRBJ2-3, with 11 bases identical to TRBD2. The length of the CDR3 is 17 residues. Germline CDR1 and CDR2: MNHEY and SMNVEV (reference sequence). V trimming: 6 bases; J trimming: 2 bases; junction bases outside the gene matches: 10. The CDR3 DNA reads as TGTGCCAGCAGGACTTTGACTAGCGGGGTCCACACAGATACGCAGTATTTT. Its protein product is CASRTLTSGVHTDTQYF.